This is a list of T cell receptor beta chains from one sample in a study of identifying expanded T cells in peripheral blood. Only in-frame clones appear in the TCRdb table, and some are missing; sequencing was by immunoSEQ multiplex PCR. The sample carries about 100,000 clones, approximately 88% recorded once. Sequencing input: blood. All receptors come from a person aged 18 to 75 in good health. CDR3s include the opening cysteine and the closing phenylalanine or tryptophan. D genes are given only for firm matches. Size tells how often a clone was seen (once, few, many) or the class of an expanded clone, and some rows leave it out.

>.|14|TRBJ1-1|.|TRBV7-3
CASSLGWPPTEAFF
TGTGCCAGCAGCCTAGGGTGGCCCCCCACTGAAGCTTTCTTT
>few|14|TRBJ1-6|TRBD1|TRBV27
CASRYDRESSPLHF
TGTGCCAGCAGATACGACAGGGAGAGCTCACCCCTCCACTTT
>.|11|TRBJ2-5|.|TRBV25-1
CASSQKETQYF
TGTGCCAGCAGTCAAAAAGAGACCCAGTACTTC
>.|16|TRBJ2-7|.|TRBV7-8
CASSTAPPGHNYEQYF
TGTGCCAGCAGCACTGCGCCGCCGGGACATAACTACGAGCAGTACTTC
>.|10|TRBJ2-3|.|TRBV7-9
CASSGDTQYF
TGTGCCAGCAGCGGAGATACGCAGTATTTT
>.|15|TRBJ1-1|.|TRBV6-5
CASSYSPPRNTEAFF
TGTGCCAGCAGTTATTCGCCCCCAAGGAACACTGAAGCTTTCTTT
>.|17|TRBJ1-5|.|TRBV2
CASSEWGFGGIYQPQHF
TGTGCCAGCAGTGAATGGGGTTTCGGGGGAATTTATCAGCCCCAGCATTTT
>.|13|TRBJ1-1|.|TRBV2
CASSEYVNTEAFF
TGTGCCAGCAGTGAATACGTGAACACTGAAGCTTTCTTT
>.|14|TRBJ1-1|TRBD1|TRBV7-2
CASSFGTANTEAFF
TGTGCCAGCAGCTTCGGGACAGCGAACACTGAAGCTTTCTTT
>.|13|TRBJ1-1|TRBD1|TRBV11-1
CASRIQGGTEAFF
TGTGCCAGCAGAATACAGGGGGGGACTGAAGCTTTCTTT
>once|15|TRBJ2-6|.|TRBV27
CASSLGGSGANVLTF
TGTGCCAGCAGTTTGGGTGGCTCTGGGGCCAACGTCCTGACTTTC
>.|14|TRBJ2-1|TRBD2|TRBV9
CASSESGAGNEQFF
TGTGCCAGCAGCGAAAGCGGGGCGGGTAATGAGCAGTTCTTC
>few|15|TRBJ2-3|.|TRBV9
CASSVGGVGTDTQYF
TGTGCCAGCAGCGTAGGGGGTGTTGGCACAGATACGCAGTATTTT
>.|16|TRBJ1-1|.|TRBV5-1
CASSFGQSVMNTEAFF
TGCGCCAGCAGCTTTGGACAAAGTGTGATGAACACTGAAGCTTTCTTT
>.|12|TRBJ1-1|.|TRBV10-3
CATRTSLEGAFF
TGTGCCACCAGGACGAGCCTCGAAGGCGCTTTCTTT
>.|14|TRBJ1-6|.|TRBV7-8
CASSLQGRDSPLHF
TGTGCCAGCAGCTTACAGGGGAGAGATTCACCCCTCCACTTT
>.|15|TRBJ1-5|.|TRBV2
CASSVGRDSNQPQHF
TGTGCCAGCAGTGTAGGCCGGGACAGCAATCAGCCCCAGCATTTT
>.|15|TRBJ2-7|TRBD1|TRBV6-6
CASSRPGTGEGEQYF
TGTGCCAGCAGTCGTCCCGGGACAGGGGAAGGCGAGCAGTACTTC
>.|15|TRBJ2-2|.|TRBV2
CASTLDSLNTGELFF
TGTGCCAGCACCTTGGACAGTTTGAACACCGGGGAGCTGTTTTTT
>.|15|TRBJ1-2|TRBD1|TRBV23-1
CASNSSRDRSLGYTF
TGCGCCAGCAATTCCAGCCGGGACAGGAGCCTTGGCTACACCTTC
>.|13|TRBJ1-5|.|TRBV7-2
CASSFQSDQPQHF
TGTGCCAGCAGCTTTCAGTCCGATCAGCCCCAGCATTTT
>.|15|TRBJ1-1|TRBD1|TRBV19
CASSPQTGRNTEAFF
TGTGCCAGTAGTCCTCAGACAGGGAGGAACACTGAAGCTTTCTTT
>.|15|TRBJ2-1|TRBD2|TRBV30
CAWSVSGAPYNEQFF
TGTGCCTGGAGTGTAAGCGGGGCCCCCTACAATGAGCAGTTCTTC
>.|11|TRBJ2-5|.|TRBV18
CASSPEETQYF
TGTGCCAGCTCACCGGAAGAGACCCAGTACTTC
>.|15|TRBJ2-3|TRBD2|TRBV19
CASAGRHSSTDTQYF
TGTGCCTCAGCCGGGAGGCATTCTAGCACAGATACGCAGTATTTT
>.|14|TRBJ2-1|TRBD2|TRBV10-3
CAITGGGSYNEQFF
TGTGCCATCACCGGGGGGGGCTCCTACAATGAGCAGTTCTTC